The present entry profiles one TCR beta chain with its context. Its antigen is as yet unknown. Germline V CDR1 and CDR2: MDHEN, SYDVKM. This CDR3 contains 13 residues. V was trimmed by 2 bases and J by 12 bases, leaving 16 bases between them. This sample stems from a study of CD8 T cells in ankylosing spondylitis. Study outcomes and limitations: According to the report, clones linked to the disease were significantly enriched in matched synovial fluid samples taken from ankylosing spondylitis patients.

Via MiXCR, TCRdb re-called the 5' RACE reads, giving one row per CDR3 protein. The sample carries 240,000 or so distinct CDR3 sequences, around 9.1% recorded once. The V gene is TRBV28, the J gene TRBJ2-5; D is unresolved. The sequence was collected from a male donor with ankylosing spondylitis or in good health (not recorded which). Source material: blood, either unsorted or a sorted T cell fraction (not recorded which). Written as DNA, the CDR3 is TGTGCCAGCAGTTTACCTTCCCTGGGAAAGGAGTACTTC. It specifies CASSLPSLGKEYF.